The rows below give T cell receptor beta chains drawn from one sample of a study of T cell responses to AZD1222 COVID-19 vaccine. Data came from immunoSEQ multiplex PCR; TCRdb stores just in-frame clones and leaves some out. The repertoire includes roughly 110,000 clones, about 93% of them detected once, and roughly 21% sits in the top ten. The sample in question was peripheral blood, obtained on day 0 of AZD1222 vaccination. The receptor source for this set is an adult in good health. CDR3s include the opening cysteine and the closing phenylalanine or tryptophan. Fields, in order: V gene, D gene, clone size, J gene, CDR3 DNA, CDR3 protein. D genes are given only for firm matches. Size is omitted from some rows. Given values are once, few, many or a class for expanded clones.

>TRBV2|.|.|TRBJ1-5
TGTGCCAGCAGTGGTCAGGCAAGCAATCAGCCCCAGCATTTT
CASSGQASNQPQHF
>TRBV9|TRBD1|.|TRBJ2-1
TGTGCCAGCAGCATCCTAGTACAGGGGGGCAATGAGCAGTTCTTC
CASSILVQGGNEQFF
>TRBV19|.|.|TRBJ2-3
TGTGCCAGTAGTATACGGGACGGGAGACATACAGATACGCAGTATTTT
CASSIRDGRHTDTQYF
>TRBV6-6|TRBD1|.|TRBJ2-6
TGTGCCAGCAGTCATCGACAGGGGGTAGGCTCTGGGGCCAACGTCCTGACTTTC
CASSHRQGVGSGANVLTF
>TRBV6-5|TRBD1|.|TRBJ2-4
TGTGCCAGCAGTAGTAACAGGGGTATTGTCATTCAGTACTTC
CASSSNRGIVIQYF
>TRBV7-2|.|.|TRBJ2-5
TGTGCCAGCAGCTTAGCGGGCTGGGAGACCCAGTACTTC
CASSLAGWETQYF
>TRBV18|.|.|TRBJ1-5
TGTGCCAGCTCACTAGATTACGATCAGCCCCAGCATTTT
CASSLDYDQPQHF
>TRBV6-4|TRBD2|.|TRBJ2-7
TGTGCCAGCATTCGGACTAGGGTACATCACGAGCAGTACTTC
CASIRTRVHHEQYF
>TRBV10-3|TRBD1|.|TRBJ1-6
TGTGCCATCAGGTCGGACAGGGAGAATTCACCCCTCCACTTT
CAIRSDRENSPLHF
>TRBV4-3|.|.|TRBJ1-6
TGCGCCAGCAGCCAAGGTTTTGATTCACCCCTCCACTTT
CASSQGFDSPLHF
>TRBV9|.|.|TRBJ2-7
TGTGCCAGCAGCCCCCTCAGAGGGGGCGAGCAGTACTTC
CASSPLRGGEQYF
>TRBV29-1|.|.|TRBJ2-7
TGCAGCGTAGGAGGTGGGGGGGGACAGAGCTCCTACGAGCAGTACTTC
CSVGGGGGQSSYEQYF
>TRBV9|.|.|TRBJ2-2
TGTGCCAGCAGCCTTCGTGACACCGGGGAGCTGTTTTTT
CASSLRDTGELFF
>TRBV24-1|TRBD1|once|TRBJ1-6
TGTGCCACCAGTGATTTCTTCGGGACAGGGGCCTCCTATAATTCACCCCTCCACTTT
CATSDFFGTGASYNSPLHF
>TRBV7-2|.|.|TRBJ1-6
TGTGCCAGCAGCTCCAGACGGGGGGATTCACCCCTCCACTTT
CASSSRRGDSPLHF
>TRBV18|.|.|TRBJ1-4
TGTGCCAGCTCGGCATCGGGTAATAATGAAAAACTGTTTTTT
CASSASGNNEKLFF
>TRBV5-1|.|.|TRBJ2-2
TGCGCCAGCTCTTTTAGGTCCCGTGGCGGGGAGCTGTTTTTT
CASSFRSRGGELFF
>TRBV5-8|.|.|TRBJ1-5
TGTGCCAGCGGCCAGGGGTATGGCAATCAGCCCCAGCATTTT
CASGQGYGNQPQHF
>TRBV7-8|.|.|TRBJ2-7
TGTGCCAGCAGCCAAGACAGCTACGAGCAGTACTTC
CASSQDSYEQYF
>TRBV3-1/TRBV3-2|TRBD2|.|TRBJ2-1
TGTGCCAGCAGCCACCTAGCGGGGGGCCTCAATGAGCAGTTCTTC
CASSHLAGGLNEQFF
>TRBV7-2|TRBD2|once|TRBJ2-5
TGTGCCAGCAGCTTGGGTAGCGGGGGGGTAGAGACCCAGTACTTC
CASSLGSGGVETQYF
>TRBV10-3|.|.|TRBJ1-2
TGTGCCATCAGTGTATCGGGGGGCTACACCTTC
CAISVSGGYTF
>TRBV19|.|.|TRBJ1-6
TGTGCCAGTAGTATTTATCTCGGCAGGTATAATTCACCCCTCCACTTT
CASSIYLGRYNSPLHF
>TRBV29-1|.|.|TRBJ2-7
TGCAGCGTACAGGGTAGCTCCTACGAGCAGTACTTC
CSVQGSSYEQYF
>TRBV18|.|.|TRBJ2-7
TGTGCCAGCTCACCATCTGGCAGGGGCGCCTACGAGCAGTACTTC
CASSPSGRGAYEQYF